The clone carrying this T cell receptor beta chain has just a few counts. The antigen is unknown. CDR1 MGHRA and CDR2 YSYEKL come from the germline V gene. There are 19 residues in the CDR3. V was clipped by 2 bases and J by 2 bases, with 23 bases between them. A multiplex PCR was run with 60 Vbeta primers and 13 Jbeta primers. The protocol was immunoSEQ multiplex PCR, while the TCRdb copy is restricted to in-frame clones and leaves out a portion. The sample has 90,000 to 130,000 clones, more than 60% seen once. The record originates from a study of cytomegalovirus exposure and HLA in healthy donors. General study points: Within an earlier analysis, most TCR beta V segments proved productive either about 90% or about 30% of the time. Indistinguishability led to the exclusion of some V segments, TRBV6-2 and TRBV6-3 included. Cytomegalovirus association was assigned to 170 or so TCR beta chains.

The rearrangement uses TRBV4-1 and TRBJ2-3, with D tentatively TRBD2 (5 bases). The receptor was isolated from a man aged 30 to 39 in good health and CMV-seropositive. The source material was PBMCs. DNA for the CDR3: TGCGCCAGCAGCCAAAACGTCCGTATTCGAGCGGACCTCACAGATACGCAGTATTTT. It is translated as CASSQNVRIRADLTDTQYF.